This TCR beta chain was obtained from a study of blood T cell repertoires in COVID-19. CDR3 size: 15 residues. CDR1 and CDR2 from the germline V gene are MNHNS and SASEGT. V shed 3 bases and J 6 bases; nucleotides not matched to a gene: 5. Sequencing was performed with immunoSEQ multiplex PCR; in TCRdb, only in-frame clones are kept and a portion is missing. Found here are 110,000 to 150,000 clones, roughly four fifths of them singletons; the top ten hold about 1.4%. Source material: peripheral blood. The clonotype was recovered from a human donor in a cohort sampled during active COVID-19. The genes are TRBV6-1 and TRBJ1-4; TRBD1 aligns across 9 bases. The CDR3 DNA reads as TGTGCCAGCAGTGACCCGGGACAGGGTGATGAAAAACTGTTTTTT. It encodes CASSDPGQGDEKLFF.